This TCR beta chain was recovered during a study of shared clonotypes between healthy human individuals. The V end was cut by 5 bases, the J end by 5 bases, with 26 bases between. The CDR3 runs 18 residues. Looked up from germline, CDR1 is SGHVS and CDR2 is FQNEAQ. Terminally differentiated effector memory CD45RA+ cells were excluded by CCR7 positive selection of CD45RO-negative cells. Recent acute infections and vaccinations were absent in the healthy HIV-negative adult donors. Concerning this clone: Its antigen is currently unknown.

The assay ran at deep level. Original handling: Junction-only sequences produced by ImmunoSEQ had no quality scores, so filtering differed. This table comes from immunoSEQ multiplex PCR, and its TCRdb copy is limited to in-frame clones, with some not included. V and J calls and clone size come straight from that table; D and trimming were deduced from the DNA. The table shows roughly 2,000,000 clones, with about 93% occurring only once. General study points: Generally, naive subsets (rather than memory subsets) showed larger estimated richness.

The receptor comes from a man younger than 35 in good health. Some clones in this sample may be carry-over from other donors' samples. The chain links TRBV7-8 to TRBJ2-3; TRBD2 might be the D (8 bases). Input material: naive CD8+ T cells from PBMCs. This chain's CDR3 is CASSPNRGRGLGVDTQYF. The CDR3 nucleotides read TGTGCCAGCAGCCCAAACAGGGGCCGGGGACTAGGAGTAGATACGCAGTATTTT.